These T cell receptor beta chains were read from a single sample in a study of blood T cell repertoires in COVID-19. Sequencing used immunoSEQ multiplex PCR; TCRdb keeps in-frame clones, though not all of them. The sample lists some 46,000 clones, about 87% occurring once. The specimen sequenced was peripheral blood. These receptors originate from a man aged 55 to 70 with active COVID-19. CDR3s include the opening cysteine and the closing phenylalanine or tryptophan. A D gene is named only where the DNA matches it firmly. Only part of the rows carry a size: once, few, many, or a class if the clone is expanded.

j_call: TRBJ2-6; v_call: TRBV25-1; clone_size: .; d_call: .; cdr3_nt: TGTGCCAGCAGTGATATAGCCTCTGGGGCCAACGTCCTGACTTTC; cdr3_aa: CASSDIASGANVLTF
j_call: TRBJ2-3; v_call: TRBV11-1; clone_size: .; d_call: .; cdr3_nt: TGTGCCAGCAGCTTATGGCAGATCACAGATACGCAGTATTTT; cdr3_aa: CASSLWQITDTQYF
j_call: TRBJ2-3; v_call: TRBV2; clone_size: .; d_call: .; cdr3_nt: TGTGCCAGCAGTGGACAGTCCTTTGGAGATACGCAGTATTTT; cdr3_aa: CASSGQSFGDTQYF
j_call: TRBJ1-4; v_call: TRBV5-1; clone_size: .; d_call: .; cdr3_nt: TGCGCCAGCAGCTTGGGGCCAGGGGCAACTAATGAAAAACTGTTTTTT; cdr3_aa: CASSLGPGATNEKLFF
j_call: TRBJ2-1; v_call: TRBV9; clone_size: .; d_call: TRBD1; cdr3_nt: TGTGCCAGCAGCACCCGGGACAGGGGAGTCGCGGGAGAGTCCTACAATGAGCAGTTCTTC; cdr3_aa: CASSTRDRGVAGESYNEQFF
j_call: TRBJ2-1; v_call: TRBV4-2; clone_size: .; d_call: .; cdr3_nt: TGTGCCAGCAGCCAGGTGAATACCGGGACTGGATCCTACAATGAGCAGTTCTTC; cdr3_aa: CASSQVNTGTGSYNEQFF
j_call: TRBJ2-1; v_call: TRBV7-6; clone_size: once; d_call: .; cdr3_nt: TGTGCCAGCAGCTTAGGTGCCCTAAGGGGGAGTTACAATGAGCAGTTCTTC; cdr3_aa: CASSLGALRGSYNEQFF
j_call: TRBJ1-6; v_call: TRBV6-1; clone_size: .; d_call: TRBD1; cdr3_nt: TGTGCCAGCAGTGCCTTAATACTGACAGGGGGCATGGATTCACCCCTCCACTTT; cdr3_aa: CASSALILTGGMDSPLHF
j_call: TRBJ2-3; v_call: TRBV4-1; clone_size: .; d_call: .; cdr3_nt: TGCGCCAGCAGCCAAGAAAAGGGGGATACGCAGTATTTT; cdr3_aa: CASSQEKGDTQYF
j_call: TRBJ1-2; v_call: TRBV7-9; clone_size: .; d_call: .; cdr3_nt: TGTGCCAGCAGCTTACCCGAGACGGGGTATGGCTACACCTTC; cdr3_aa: CASSLPETGYGYTF
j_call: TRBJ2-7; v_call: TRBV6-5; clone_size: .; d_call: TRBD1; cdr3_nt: TGTGCCAGCAGTACAGGGGAAGGGGAGCAGTACTTC; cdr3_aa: CASSTGEGEQYF
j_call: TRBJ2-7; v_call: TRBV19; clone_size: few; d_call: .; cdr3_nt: TGTGCCAGTAGTATAACTCGAGGGAGGATCGACGAGCAGTACTTC; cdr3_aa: CASSITRGRIDEQYF
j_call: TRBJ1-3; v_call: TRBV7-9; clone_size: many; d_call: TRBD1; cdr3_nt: TGTGCCAGCAGCTTTGACAGGGGAACTGGAAACACCATATATTTT; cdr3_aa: CASSFDRGTGNTIYF
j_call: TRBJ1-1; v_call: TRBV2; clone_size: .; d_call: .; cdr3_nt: TGTGCCAGCATTATCCGGACTGAAGCTTTCTTT; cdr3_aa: CASIIRTEAFF
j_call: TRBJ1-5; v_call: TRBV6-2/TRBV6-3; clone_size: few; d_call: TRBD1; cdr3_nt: TGTGCCAGCAGTTACTCGACAGGGGCGTTGAGGCAGCCCCAGCATTTT; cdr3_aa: CASSYSTGALRQPQHF
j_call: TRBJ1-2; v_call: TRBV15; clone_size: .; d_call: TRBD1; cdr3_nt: TGTGCCACCAGCAGAGCTTCGGGACAGGGAGATTATTCCTATGGCTACACCTTC; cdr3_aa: CATSRASGQGDYSYGYTF
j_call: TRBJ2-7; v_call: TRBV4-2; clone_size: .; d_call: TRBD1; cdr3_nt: TGTGCCAGCAGCCAACACCGGGACAGGGTTTACGAGCAGTACTTC; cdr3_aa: CASSQHRDRVYEQYF
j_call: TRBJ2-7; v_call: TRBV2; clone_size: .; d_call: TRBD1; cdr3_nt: TGTGCCAGCAGGTCCGGGACAGGCTCCTACGAGCAGTACTTC; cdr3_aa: CASRSGTGSYEQYF
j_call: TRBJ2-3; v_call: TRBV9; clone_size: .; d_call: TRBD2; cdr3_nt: TGTGCCAGCAGCCCACGGTCGAGAGCGGGGTTACCGGCTAGCACAGATACGCAGTATTTT; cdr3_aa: CASSPRSRAGLPASTDTQYF
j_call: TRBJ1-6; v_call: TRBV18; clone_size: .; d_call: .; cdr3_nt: TGTGCCAGCTCCCGAGGGAGAACCCAGAATTCACCCCTCCACTTT; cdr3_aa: CASSRGRTQNSPLHF
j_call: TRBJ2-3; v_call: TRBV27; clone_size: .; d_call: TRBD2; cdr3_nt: TGTGCCAGCAGTCCGGGACTAGCGGGGGCCACAGATACGCAGTATTTT; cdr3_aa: CASSPGLAGATDTQYF
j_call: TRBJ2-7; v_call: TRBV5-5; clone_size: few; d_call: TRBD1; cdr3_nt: TGTGCCAGCATTCTAACAGGGGATTTGTTGAACGAGCAGTACTTC; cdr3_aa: CASILTGDLLNEQYF
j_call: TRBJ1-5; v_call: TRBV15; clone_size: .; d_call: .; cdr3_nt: TGTGCCACCAGCAGAGATAGTCAGGCGAATCAGCCCCAGCATTTT; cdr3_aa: CATSRDSQANQPQHF
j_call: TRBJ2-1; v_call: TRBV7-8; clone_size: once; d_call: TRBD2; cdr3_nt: TGTGCCAGCAGCGGGACTAGCGGGGGCCGATTATACAATGAGCAGTTCTTC; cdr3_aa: CASSGTSGGRLYNEQFF
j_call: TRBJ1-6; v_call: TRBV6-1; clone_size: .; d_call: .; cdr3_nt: TGTGCCAGCAGTGAGACAGTTCTTAATTCACCCCTCCACTTT; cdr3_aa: CASSETVLNSPLHF
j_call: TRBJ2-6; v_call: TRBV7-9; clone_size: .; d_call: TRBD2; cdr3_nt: TGTGCCAGCAGCGCGGGACTAGCGGGAGTAACTGGGGCCAACGTCCTGACTTTC; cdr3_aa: CASSAGLAGVTGANVLTF
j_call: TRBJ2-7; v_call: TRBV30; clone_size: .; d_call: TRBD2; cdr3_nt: TGTGCCTGGAGTGTAACCGGACTAGACGAGCAGTACTTC; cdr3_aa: CAWSVTGLDEQYF
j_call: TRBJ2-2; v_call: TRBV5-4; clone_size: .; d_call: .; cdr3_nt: TGTGCCAGCAGCTTGGCAGGGCGCACCGGGGAGCTGTTTTTT; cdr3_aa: CASSLAGRTGELFF
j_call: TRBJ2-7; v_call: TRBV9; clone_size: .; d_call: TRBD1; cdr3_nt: TGTGCCAGCAGCATAACGGACAGGGATTACGAGCAGTACTTC; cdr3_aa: CASSITDRDYEQYF
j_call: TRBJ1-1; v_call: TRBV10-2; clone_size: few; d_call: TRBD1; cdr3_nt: TGCGCCAGCAGCAGACGACCGGGACAGAGCCTGAACACTGAAGCTTTCTTT; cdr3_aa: CASSRRPGQSLNTEAFF
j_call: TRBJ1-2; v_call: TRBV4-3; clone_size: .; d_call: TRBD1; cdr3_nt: TGCGCCAGCAGCCGGGACAGGGATAACTATGGCTACACCTTC; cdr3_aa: CASSRDRDNYGYTF
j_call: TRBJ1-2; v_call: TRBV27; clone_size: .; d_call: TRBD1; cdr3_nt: TGTGCCAGCAGTTTATCGGGAGGCAGGGGGCTCTATGGCTACACCTTC; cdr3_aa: CASSLSGGRGLYGYTF
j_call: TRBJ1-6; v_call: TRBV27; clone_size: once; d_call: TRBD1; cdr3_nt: TGTGCCAGCAGTGACTACCGGGACAGGGTCGGATATGGGAATTCACCCCTCCACTTT; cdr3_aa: CASSDYRDRVGYGNSPLHF
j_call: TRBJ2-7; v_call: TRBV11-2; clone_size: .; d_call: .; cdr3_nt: TGTGCCAGCAGCTTAGGGCTCAGGGTGACCGAGCAGTACTTC; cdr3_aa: CASSLGLRVTEQYF
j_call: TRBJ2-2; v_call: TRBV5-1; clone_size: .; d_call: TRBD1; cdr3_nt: TGCGCCAGCAGCACGGGACAGATCTACACCGGGGAGCTGTTTTTT; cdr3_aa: CASSTGQIYTGELFF
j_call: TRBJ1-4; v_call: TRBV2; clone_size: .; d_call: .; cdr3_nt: TGTGCCACCGTAGGTCCGAGGGCCTGGGAAAAACTGTTTTTT; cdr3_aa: CATVGPRAWEKLFF
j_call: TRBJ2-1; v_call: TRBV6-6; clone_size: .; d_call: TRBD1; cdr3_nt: TGTGCCAGCAGTTCCGGGACAGACTACAATGAGCAGTTCTTC; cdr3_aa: CASSSGTDYNEQFF
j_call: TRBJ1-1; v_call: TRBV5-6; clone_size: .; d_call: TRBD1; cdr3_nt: TGTGCCAGCAGCTTGGGACACAGGGGCACTGAAGCTTTCTTT; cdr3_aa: CASSLGHRGTEAFF
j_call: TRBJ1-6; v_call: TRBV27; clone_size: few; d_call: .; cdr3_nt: TGTGCCAGCATCCCGGTCGGGGGGTTAAGGTCACCCCTCCACTTT; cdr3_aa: CASIPVGGLRSPLHF
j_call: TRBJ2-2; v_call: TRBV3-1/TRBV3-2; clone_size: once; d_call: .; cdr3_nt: TGTGCCAGCAGCCACTTAGACAGCAACACCGGGGAGCTGTTTTTT; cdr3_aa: CASSHLDSNTGELFF
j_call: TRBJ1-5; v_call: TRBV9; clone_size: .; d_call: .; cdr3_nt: TGTGCCAGCAGCTCCTCCGGGGGGGGAGAGCCCCAGCATTTT; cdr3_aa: CASSSSGGGEPQHF
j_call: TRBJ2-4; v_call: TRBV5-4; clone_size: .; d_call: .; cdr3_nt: TGTGCCAGCAGCCCCCCCGGGGAACGGGCCAAAAACATTCAGTACTTC; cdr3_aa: CASSPPGERAKNIQYF
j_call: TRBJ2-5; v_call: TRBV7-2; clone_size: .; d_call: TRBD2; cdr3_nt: TGTGCCAGCAGCTCCTCCGGGACTACGGAGACCCAGTACTTC; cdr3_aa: CASSSSGTTETQYF
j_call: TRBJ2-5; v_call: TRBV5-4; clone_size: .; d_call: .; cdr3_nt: TGTGCCAGCAGCTTGGCGGGAAGTGAGACCCAGTACTTC; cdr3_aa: CASSLAGSETQYF
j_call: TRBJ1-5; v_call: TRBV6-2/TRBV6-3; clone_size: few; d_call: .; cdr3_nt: TGTGCCAGCAGTTACCGGCCGGGAAATTACAACAATCAGCCCCAGCATTTT; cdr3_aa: CASSYRPGNYNNQPQHF
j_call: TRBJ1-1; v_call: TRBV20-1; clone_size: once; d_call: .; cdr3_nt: TGCAGTGCTAGTGCCGGGAGCCCCACTGAAGCTTTCTTT; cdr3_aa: CSASAGSPTEAFF
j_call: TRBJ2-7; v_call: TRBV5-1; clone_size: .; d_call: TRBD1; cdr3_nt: TGCGCCAGCAGCTTGGAGGGCAGGGGGCACTACGAGCAGTACTTC; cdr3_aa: CASSLEGRGHYEQYF
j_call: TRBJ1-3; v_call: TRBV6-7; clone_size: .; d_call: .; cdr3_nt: TGTGCCGCCAGACGGAGCTCTGGAAACACCATATATTTT; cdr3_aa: CAARRSSGNTIYF
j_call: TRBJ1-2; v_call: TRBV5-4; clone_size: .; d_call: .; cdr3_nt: TGTGCCAGCAGCAGCGGGACCTCAGAAAACTATGGCTACACCTTC; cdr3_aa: CASSSGTSENYGYTF
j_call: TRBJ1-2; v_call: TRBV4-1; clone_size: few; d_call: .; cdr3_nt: TGCGCCAGCAGCCAAGAAACAGGAAACTATGGCTACACCTTC; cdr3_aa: CASSQETGNYGYTF
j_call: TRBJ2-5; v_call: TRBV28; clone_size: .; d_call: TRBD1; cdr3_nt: TGTGCCAGCACCACAGGGGGTTATCAAGAGACCCAGTACTTC; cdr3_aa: CASTTGGYQETQYF
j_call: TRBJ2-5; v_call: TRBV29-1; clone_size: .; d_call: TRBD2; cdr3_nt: TGCAGCGTCGGGACTAGCGAGTCGACCCAGTACTTC; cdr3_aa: CSVGTSESTQYF
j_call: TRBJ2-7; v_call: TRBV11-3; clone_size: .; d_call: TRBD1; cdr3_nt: TGTGCCAGCAGCCCAGGGACAGGGGAGGTATACGAGCAGTACTTC; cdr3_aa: CASSPGTGEVYEQYF
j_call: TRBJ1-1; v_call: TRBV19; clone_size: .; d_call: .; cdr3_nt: TGTGCCAGTAGCGGGAGCCTGAACACTGAAGCTTTCTTT; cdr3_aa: CASSGSLNTEAFF
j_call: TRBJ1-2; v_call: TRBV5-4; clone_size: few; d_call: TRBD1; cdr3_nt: TGTGCCAGCAGCCAACCCCGGGGACAGGGCTATGGCTACACCTTC; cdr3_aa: CASSQPRGQGYGYTF
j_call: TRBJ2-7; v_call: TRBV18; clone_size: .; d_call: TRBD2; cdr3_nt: TGTGCCAGCTCACCGACTAGCGGGGGCCTAGAGCAGTACTTC; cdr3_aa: CASSPTSGGLEQYF
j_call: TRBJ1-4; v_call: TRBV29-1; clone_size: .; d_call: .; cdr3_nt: TGCAGCGGCCGGACTCAAACTAATGAAAAACTGTTTTTT; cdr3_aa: CSGRTQTNEKLFF
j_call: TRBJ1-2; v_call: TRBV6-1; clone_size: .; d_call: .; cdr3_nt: TGTGCCAGCAGTGAAAGAGCTAACTATGGCTACACCTTC; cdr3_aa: CASSERANYGYTF
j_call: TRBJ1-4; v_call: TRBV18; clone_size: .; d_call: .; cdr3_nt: TGTGCCAGCTCAGCGGGACGGGAAAATGAAAAACTGTTTTTT; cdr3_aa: CASSAGRENEKLFF
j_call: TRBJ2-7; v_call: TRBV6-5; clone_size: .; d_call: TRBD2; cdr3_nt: TGTGCCAGCACCGGGACTAGCGGGGGCGTCGACGAGCAGTACTTC; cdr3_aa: CASTGTSGGVDEQYF